The 22 T cell receptor beta chains reported below all come from one sample, sequenced in a study of T cell responses to AZD1222 COVID-19 vaccine. The repertoire was sequenced with immunoSEQ multiplex PCR; TCRdb's copy has only in-frame clones and lacks some. Of about 150,000 clones listed, about 88% are singletons. The sample in question was peripheral blood, obtained on day 0 of AZD1222 vaccination. These receptors originate from an adult in good health.

This chain joins TRBV6-2 or TRBV6-3 and TRBJ2-7; 10 bases map to TRBD2. CDR3 length: 14 amino acids. V gave up 6 bases and J gave up 0 bases; unmatched junction bases: 2. In germline, CDR1 is MNHEY, CDR2 SVGEGT. The CDR3: CASSERGGSYEQYF. The CDR3 bases are TGTGCCAGCAGCGAGCGGGGGGGCTCCTACGAGCAGTACTTC.

The gene calls are TRBV10-2 and TRBJ2-3; D perhaps matches TRBD2 (6 bases). CDR1 WSHSY and CDR2 SAAADI come from the germline V gene. V dropped 11 bases and J dropped 1 base, with 16 bases sitting between them. The CDR3 spans 14 residues. The CDR3 region is CAVDGIAGTDTQYF. The CDR3 region has the DNA TGCGCCGTTGACGGGATAGCGGGCACAGATACGCAGTATTTT.

The J gene is TRBJ1-1, the V gene TRBV30; D call uncertain. With 8 bases removed from V and 3 bases from J, the gap between germline ends came to 10 bases. This CDR3 has 11 amino acids. Germline V CDR1 and CDR2: GTSNPN, SVGIG (reference sequence). CDR3 bases: TGTGCCGCTTTAGTGCACACTGAAGCTTTCTTT. Translated, it gives CAALVHTEAFF.

This clone has more than one count but fewer than ten. This chain connects TRBV11-3 to TRBJ1-1; perhaps TRBD1 as D (5 bases). Trimming pared 6 bases from V and 5 bases from J, leaving 16 bases between. Germline CDR1 reads SGHNT; CDR2 reads YENEEA. The CDR3 has 14 amino acids. Here the CDR3 reads CASRGDGGGTEAFF. The CDR3 bases are TGTGCCAGCAGGGGTGATGGGGGAGGGACTGAAGCTTTCTTT.

This chain uses TRBV6-2 or TRBV6-3 with TRBJ1-3, with TRBD1 as a possible D gene (5 bases). The V end was cut by 0 bases, the J end by 7 bases, with 10 bases between. Germline lookup yields CDR1 MNHEY and CDR2 SVGEGT. This CDR3 is built from 14 residues. The CDR3 DNA reads TGTGCCAGCAGTTACTCGGGACGTGGGAACACCATATATTTT. Amino acid sequence: CASSYSGRGNTIYF.

Turning to this clone: The germline gene is not matched at one end of the junction; a read error may be the cause. CDR3: CASSPGTSGSHGELFF. DNA for the CDR3: TGTGCTAGCAGCCCCGGGACTAGCGGGAGTCACGGGGAGCTGTTTTTT. The chain links TRBV7-7 to TRBJ2-2; TRBD2 agrees at 14 bases. Germline CDR1 reads SSHAT; CDR2 reads FNYEAQ (reference sequence). There are 16 residues in the CDR3.

V is TRBV7-9 and J is TRBJ2-1; D is unclear. V was cut by 3 bases and J by 4 bases, with 13 bases left in between. The CDR3 has 15 amino acids. CDR1 and CDR2 (germline): SEHNR, FQNEAQ (reference sequence). This CDR3 reads CASSLADHSYNEQFF. CDR3 nucleotide sequence: TGTGCCAGCAGCTTGGCGGACCACTCTTACAATGAGCAGTTCTTC.

The chain joins TRBV3-1 (or the pseudogene TRBV3-2) to TRBJ1-5; D is ambiguous. This CDR3 spans 15 amino acids. Germline V gives CDR1 LGHDT, CDR2 YNNKEL (reference sequence). With 0 bases removed from V and 9 bases from J, the gap between germline ends came to 15 bases. This CDR3 reads CASSQDRSRIRPQHF. CDR3 nucleotides: TGTGCCAGCAGCCAAGACCGTTCACGAATTAGGCCCCAGCATTTT.

This clone has just one count. The genes are TRBV13 and TRBJ2-5; D could derive from TRBD1 or TRBD2 (6 bases each). Germline lookup yields CDR1 PRHDT and CDR2 FYEKMQ (reference sequence). CDR3 length: 13 residues. Trimming removed 5 bases at V and 4 bases at J, with 11 bases between. The CDR3 sequence is CASSLGGPETQYF. CDR3 in DNA: TGTGCCAGCAGCCTGGGGGGCCCAGAGACCCAGTACTTC.

The chain is built from TRBV19 and TRBJ1-2; the D gene is possibly TRBD1 (5 bases). Germline V gene lookup returns CDR1 LNHDA and CDR2 SQIVND (reference sequence). With 5 bases removed from V and 4 bases from J, the gap between germline ends came to 17 bases. CDR3 size: 15 residues. As DNA, the CDR3 is TGTGCCAGTAGTGCCCCAGGGCCACGGGCCTATGGCTACACCTTC. Its translation is CASSAPGPRAYGYTF.

V usage is TRBV6-6 and J usage is TRBJ1-5, with 9 bases fitting TRBD1. J lost 4 bases, V lost 5 bases, and 6 bases had no gene match. The CDR3 loop spans 15 amino acids. Germline V gene sequence: CDR1 MNHNY, CDR2 SVGAGI (reference sequence). CDR3 nucleotides: TGTGCCAGCAGTGGACAGGGGAGGGCGAATCAGCCCCAGCATTTT. Translated, it gives CASSGQGRANQPQHF.

This chain uses TRBV5-4 with TRBJ1-6; 9 positions agree with TRBD1. The junction had 12 bases not matched to a gene; V was cut back by 4 bases and J by 13 bases. This CDR3 has 15 residues. The germline CDR1 and CDR2 sequences are SGHNT and YYREEE (reference sequence). The DNA for the CDR3 is TGTGCCAGCAGCCCTCAGACAGGGGGAGTAGTCCCCCTCCACTTT. Protein sequence: CASSPQTGGVVPLHF. The entire variable domain, with the rest obtained from reference TRBV5-4 and TRBJ1-6, is as follows: ETGVTQSPTHLIKTRGQQVTLRCSSQSGHNTVSWYQQALGQGPQFIFQYYREEENGRGNFPPRFSGLQFPNYSSELNVNALELDDSALYLCASSPQTGGVVPLHFGNGTRLTVT.

The chain uses TRBV19 and TRBJ1-3; D ambiguous. CDR1 is LNHDA and CDR2 is SQIVND in the germline V gene (reference sequence). The length of the CDR3 is 14 residues. Trimming removed 2 bases at V and 0 bases at J, with 5 bases between. The chain's CDR3 is CASSIHNSGNTIYF. For the CDR3, the DNA is TGTGCCAGTAGTATACACAACTCTGGAAACACCATATATTTT.

The chain links TRBV10-3 to TRBJ2-2; D is possibly TRBD2 (5 bases). Per germline, CDR1 ENHRY and CDR2 SYGVKD. Trimming cost V 0 bases and J 7 bases, with 9 bases left between them. This CDR3 is built from 14 residues. CDR3 sequence (DNA): TGTGCCATCAGTGAGTCGAACCGGGGCGGGGAGCTGTTTTTT. Protein sequence: CAISESNRGGELFF.

In DNA, the CDR3 is TGTGCCAGCAGCTTAGGATTTGCAGGGGCGAACACTGAAGCTTTCTTT. Translated: CASSLGFAGANTEAFF. This chain joins TRBV7-6 and TRBJ1-1; weak D call: TRBD1 (6 bases). This CDR3 has 16 amino acids. V was trimmed by 1 base and J by 1 base, leaving 13 bases between them. The V gene's germline CDR1 is SGHVS and CDR2 FNYEAQ.

Only a few counts were recorded for this clone. V and J are TRBV7-2 and TRBJ1-2, with D possibly matching TRBD1 (6 bases). The CDR3 runs to 14 residues. Per germline, CDR1 SGHTA and CDR2 FQGNSA. The ends were cut back, 4 bases at V and 4 bases at J, with 13 bases in the middle. The CDR3 loop reads CASSSQGSSYGYTF. Written as DNA, the CDR3 is TGTGCCAGCAGCTCCCAGGGGTCCTCCTATGGCTACACCTTC.

This clone has just one count. V gene TRBV6-5 combines with J gene TRBJ2-2; the D is unclear. The V end lost 7 bases, the J end lost 4 bases, and 10 bases lay between the germline ends. CDR3 size: 13 residues. Looked up from germline, CDR1 is MNHEY and CDR2 is SVGAGI. CDR3: CASKQTVTGELFF. CDR3 nucleotides: TGTGCCAGCAAGCAAACGGTCACCGGGGAGCTGTTTTTT.

This chain uses TRBV6-1 with TRBJ1-5; 9 nucleotides match TRBD1. V lost 4 bases and J lost 6; bases outside the gene matches: 13. This CDR3 has 17 amino acids. Germline V lookup: CDR1 MNHNS, CDR2 SASEGT. The CDR3 reads CASSVVRGGQGGQPQHF. The CDR3 coding sequence is TGTGCCAGCAGTGTAGTTCGCGGGGGACAGGGTGGTCAGCCCCAGCATTTT.

The chain couples TRBV5-5 to TRBJ2-7, with 7 bases that match TRBD2. The germline V gene encodes CDR1 SGHKS and CDR2 YYEKEE (reference sequence). The trim removed 10 bases at V and 2 bases at J, leaving 9 bases unmatched. CDR3 size: 13 residues. DNA for the CDR3: TGTGCCGGGAGGGTAGGGGAAGCCTACGAGCAGTACTTC. Its translation is CAGRVGEAYEQYF.

This sequence joins TRBV28 and TRBJ1-3; no clear D. The germline gives CDR1 MDHEN, CDR2 SYDVKM. This CDR3 is built from 19 residues. Trimming took 3 bases from V and 0 from J, leaving 21 bases between them. The CDR3 sequence: CASSFPTSVGGSSGNTIYF. The CDR3 bases are TGTGCCAGCAGTTTCCCCACCTCGGTGGGAGGTAGCTCTGGAAACACCATATATTTT.

This clone was seen once. The V and J genes are TRBV29-1 and TRBJ2-2, with TRBD2 as a possible D gene (6 bases). The CDR3 sequence is 14 residues long. V was clipped by 4 bases and J by 6 bases, with 15 bases between them. CDR1 is SQVTM and CDR2 is ANQGSEA in the germline V gene. The CDR3 region is CSVGVAGWSGELFF. In DNA form, the CDR3 reads TGCAGCGTTGGGGTTGCGGGATGGTCCGGGGAGCTGTTTTTT.

Remarks on this clone: At the DNA level, this CDR3 is encoded by other sequences in the same sample as well. This rearrangement joins TRBV9 to TRBJ1-2; TRBD1 agrees at 10 bases. Looked up from germline, CDR1 is SGDLS and CDR2 is YYNGEE. The CDR3 is 15 residues long. With 3 bases clipped from V and 4 bases from J, the junction kept 6 bases outside the gene matches. The CDR3 DNA reads as TGTGCCAGCAGCGCGACAGGGGGCGCCGGCTATGGCTACACCTTC. This translates into CASSATGGAGYGYTF.